The 23 T cell receptor beta chains below come from one sample, sequenced in a study of T cells in women clearing cervical HPV infection. Sequenced by immunoSEQ multiplex PCR; TCRdb stores in-frame clones only, minus some. This sample contains 30,000 to 45,000 clones. The sequenced sample was blood buffy coat. The receptors come from a woman aged 18 to 75 with a cervical HPV16 infection that either progressed to CIN3+ or cleared (not recorded which).

In regard to this clone: The read ends 3 residues before the CDR3 terminus; that terminus is restored from the germline J gene. The J gene is TRBJ1-6, the V gene TRBV20-1; D unresolved. Germline values: CDR1 DFQATT, CDR2 SNEGSKA (reference sequence). The CDR3 covers 14 residues. V gave up 0 bases and J gave up 10 bases, with 13 bases separating them. CDR3 amino acids: CSARESGPRSPLHF. CDR3 DNA, as far as it was read: TGCAGTGCTAGAGAGAGCGGACCCCGGTCACCC.

A note on this clone: The missing CDR3 end, 3 residues past where the read stops, is filled in from the germline J gene. V gene TRBV5-1 combines with J gene TRBJ2-6; tentative D call: TRBD1 (7 bases). This CDR3 comprises 18 residues. Germline CDR1 is SGHRS and CDR2 is YFSETQ. V lost 7 bases to trimming and J lost 4 bases, with 24 bases between them. The sequenced CDR3 bases are TGCGCCAGCCGTAACATGGAGGGGGCGGTGCACGGGGCCAACGTC. It translates to CASRNMEGAVHGANV. The complete CDR3 protein is CASRNMEGAVHGANVLTF.

Concerning this clone: The sequence runs out 3 residues before the end of the CDR3; the remainder is reconstructed from the germline J gene. The rearrangement uses TRBV20-1 and TRBJ2-7; 7 bases align to TRBD1. Trimming at V came to 1 base and at J to 1 base, leaving 4 bases not matched to a gene. The CDR3 spans 14 residues. Germline V gene data show CDR1 as DFQATT and CDR2 as SNEGSKA (reference sequence). CDR3 in amino acids: CSARVQGRSYEQYF. Incomplete CDR3 DNA: TGCAGTGCTAGAGTACAGGGGCGTTCCTACGAG.

Worth noting for this clone: The read gets to within 3 residues of the CDR3 end, and the germline J gene fills in the rest. This chain connects TRBV19 to TRBJ2-7, with D uncertain. Trimming took off 3 bases at V and 0 bases at J, with 12 bases between the two ends. Germline CDR1 and CDR2: LNHDA and SQIVND (reference sequence). The CDR3 spans 15 residues. The part of the CDR3 DNA that was read is TGTGCCAGTAGTATTGAGGCTTTCAGCTCCTACGAG. Translation gives CASSIEAFSSYE. The whole CDR3 reads CASSIEAFSSYEQYF.

About this clone: The read ends 3 residues shy of where the CDR3 ends; the end is completed using the germline J gene. V is TRBV30 and J is TRBJ1-4; D may be TRBD1 (5 bases). Germline CDR1 GTSNPN, CDR2 SVGIG (reference sequence). The CDR3 covers 12 residues. The sequenced CDR3 bases are TGTGCCAAGAGCTCTGGGGCCAACGTA. Its protein is CAKSSGANV. The whole CDR3 sequence is CAKSSGANVLFF.

To note about this clone: The CDR3 extends 3 residues past the end of the read, so its final part is completed from the germline J gene. The chain uses TRBV18 and TRBJ1-2; D unresolved. Per germline, CDR1 KGHSH and CDR2 LQKENI. The CDR3 loop spans 14 amino acids. CDR3 sequence: CASSPGEGLNDYTF. The part of the CDR3 DNA that was read is TGTGCCAGCTCACCCGGAGAAGGGTTAAATGAC.

Points on this clone: The read ends 3 residues before the CDR3 terminus; that terminus is restored from the germline J gene. The chain has TRBV5-4 and TRBJ2-2, with D possibly matching TRBD2 (5 bases). V was trimmed by 4 bases and J by 6 bases, leaving 7 bases between them. CDR1 and CDR2 (germline): SGHNT, YYREEE (reference sequence). The CDR3 length is 12 residues. Incomplete CDR3 DNA: TGTGCCAGCAGCCGGGGAGCCGGGGAG. Residues: CASSRGAGE. The full CDR3 protein reads CASSRGAGELFF.

Worth noting for this clone: From the germline J gene comes the end of the CDR3, since the read stops 3 residues before it. The chain links TRBV2 to TRBJ2-1, with 9 bases that match TRBD2. Germline assignment: CDR1 SNHLY and CDR2 FYNNEI. The V and J ends lost 6 bases and 7 bases, in that order; junction bases with no gene match: 10. The CDR3 covers 15 residues. The CDR3 DNA, read in part, is TGTGCCAGCAGCAGTACGGGACTAGCCGAGAATGAG. This gives the protein CASSSTGLAENE. In full, the CDR3 reads CASSSTGLAENEQFF.

A remark on this clone: The CDR3 is cut off 3 residues early in the read; its end comes from the germline J gene. This chain links TRBV18 with TRBJ1-2, with 9 bases matching TRBD1. The germline gives CDR1 KGHSH, CDR2 LQKENI. This CDR3 has 13 residues. Partial CDR3 DNA: TGTGCCAGCTCACCCGGGACAGGGTACGAC. Its translation is CASSPGTGYD. The CDR3, in full, reads CASSPGTGYDYTF.

About this clone: The read comes to an end 3 residues before the CDR3 does, leaving the germline J gene to fill in the end. This rearrangement joins TRBV19 to TRBJ1-5, with 8 bases fitting TRBD1. Germline V CDR1 and CDR2: LNHDA, SQIVND (reference sequence). The CDR3 extends over 15 amino acids. The J segment lost 4 bases and the V segment lost 3 bases, leaving 5 bases of the junction unmatched. The CDR3 spells CASSMSRQGNQPQHF. The part of the CDR3 DNA that was read is TGTGCCAGTAGTATGTCCCGACAGGGGAATCAGCCC.

Comments on this clone: The CDR3 end falls 3 residues outside the read, so it is completed with the germline J gene. The chain links TRBV7-8 to TRBJ2-3; 11 nucleotides agree with TRBD2. The CDR3 has 13 residues. Looked up from germline, CDR1 is SGHVS and CDR2 is FQNEAQ. CDR3 region: CASRLAGAETQYF. The sequenced CDR3 bases are TGTGCCAGCAGACTAGCGGGAGCGGAGACG.

On this clone itself: The read ends 3 residues early relative to the CDR3; the germline J gene fills the gap. This chain connects TRBV5-1 to TRBJ1-1; no clear D. Trimming cost V 1 base and J 3 bases, with 7 bases left between them. Germline CDR1 and CDR2: SGHRS and YFSETQ. This CDR3 is 13 amino acids long. CDR3 amino acids: CASSLLSYTEAFF. CDR3 DNA, as far as it was read: TGCGCCAGCAGCTTGCTCTCGTACACTGAA.

About this clone itself: The read terminates 3 residues ahead of where the CDR3 ends, so the germline J gene completes it. The chain combines TRBV6-2 or TRBV6-3 with TRBJ2-5, with D unclear. V lost 5 bases and J 4 bases, leaving 8 bases between the germline ends. CDR1 MNHEY and CDR2 SVGEGT come from the germline V gene. This CDR3 has 12 amino acids. The CDR3 loop reads CASSNRPETQYF. CDR3 DNA, as far as it was read: TGTGCCAGCAGTAACAGACCAGAGACC.

Points on this clone: The read stops 3 residues short of the end of the CDR3; the missing end is completed from the germline J gene. The chain uses TRBV7-9 and TRBJ1-2, with 7 bases aligning to TRBD1. CDR1 and CDR2 (germline): SEHNR, FQNEAQ (reference sequence). The CDR3 is made up of 15 amino acids. CDR3 DNA (partial): TGTGCCAGCAGCTTGCCGGGACAGCCTTCCTACGAC. Amino acids: CASSLPGQPSYD. In full, the CDR3 reads CASSLPGQPSYDYTF.

Note on this clone: The read finishes 3 residues shy of the CDR3 end, and the germline J gene is used to complete it. The chain is built from TRBV27 and TRBJ2-7, with TRBD1 matching 10 bases. The CDR3 is 15 amino acids. V dropped 2 bases and J dropped 5; count of bases not matched to a gene: 6. CDR1 and CDR2 (germline): MNHEY, SMNVEV (reference sequence). Here the CDR3 reads CASSLNLGQGNEQYF. The CDR3 bases that were read are TGTGCCAGCAGTTTAAATCTGGGACAGGGGAACGAG.

To note about this clone: The read ends 3 residues early relative to the CDR3; the germline J gene fills the gap. V is TRBV28 and J is TRBJ2-7, with 9 bases lining up with TRBD1. This CDR3 spans 15 amino acids. Trimming removed 2 bases from V and 5 bases from J; junction bases left unmatched: 7. Germline CDR1 MDHEN, CDR2 SYDVKM. The CDR3 bases that were read are TGTGCCAGCAGTTTAACCGGGACAGGGTATGACGAG. Translating it yields CASSLTGTGYDE. The CDR3 in full is CASSLTGTGYDEQYF.

With regard to this clone: The read stops 3 residues short of the end of the CDR3; the missing end is completed from the germline J gene. The rearrangement links TRBV5-4 to TRBJ1-1, with D hard to call. The CDR3 is made up of 14 amino acids. The germline V gene encodes CDR1 SGHNT and CDR2 YYREEE (reference sequence). V was trimmed by 1 base and J by 0 bases, leaving 7 bases between them. The CDR3 bases that were read are TGTGCCAGCAGCTTGCGGGGAATGAACACTGAA. This sequence encodes CASSLRGMNTE. The full-length CDR3 reads as CASSLRGMNTEAFF.

With regard to this clone: The read comes to an end 3 residues before the CDR3 does, leaving the germline J gene to fill in the end. The chain has TRBV19 and TRBJ2-3; 7 bases are a match to TRBD1. Germline lookup yields CDR1 LNHDA and CDR2 SQIVND (reference sequence). The CDR3 runs 13 residues. The CDR3 loop is CASSENRGQPQYF. CDR3 DNA (partial): TGTGCCAGTAGTGAAAACAGGGGTCAGCCG. Based on the CDR3 plus reference TRBV19 and TRBJ2-3, the full variable domain is DGGITQSPKYLFRKEGQNVTLSCEQNLNHDAMYWYRQDPGQGLRLIYYSQIVNDFQKGDIAEGYSVSREKKESFPLTVTSAQKNPTAFYLCASSENRGQPQYFGPGTRLTVL.

Remarks on this clone: The read falls 3 residues short of the CDR3 end, and the missing part is taken from the germline J gene. This chain connects TRBV6-1 to TRBJ2-1; tentatively, D is TRBD1 (5 bases). Germline CDR1 is MNHNS and CDR2 is SASEGT. The V and J ends lost 4 bases and 8 bases respectively, with 15 bases between them. The CDR3 runs to 14 residues. The CDR3 bases that were read are TGTGCCAGCAGTGCAGGGTACAGTGTCGATGAG. Its translation is CASSAGYSVDE. The CDR3, in full, reads CASSAGYSVDEQFF.

Concerning this clone itself: The read gets to within 3 residues of the CDR3 end, and the germline J gene fills in the rest. The chain uses TRBV7-7 and TRBJ2-5; TRBD1 matches at 7 bases. There are 14 residues in the CDR3. The germline CDR1 and CDR2 sequences are SSHAT and FNYEAQ (reference sequence). V trimming: 5 bases; J trimming: 3 bases; junction bases outside the gene matches: 6. The CDR3 sequence: CASSPLGTEETQYF. The sequenced CDR3 bases are TGTGCCAGCAGCCCCCTGGGGACAGAAGAGACC.

With respect to this clone: Read sequence stops 3 residues before the CDR3 end, and the germline J gene provides the missing end. J is TRBJ1-5 and V is TRBV27; 7 bases align to TRBD1. CDR3 length: 19 amino acids. CDR1 is MNHEY, CDR2 SMNVEV, per germline (reference sequence). Trimming cost V 4 bases and J 7 bases; bases outside gene matches: 22. The sequenced CDR3 bases are TGTGCCAGCAGTTCCCGAGGCCCGACGACCGACAGGGATGAACAGCCC. Translation gives CASSSRGPTTDRDEQP. The whole CDR3 sequence reads CASSSRGPTTDRDEQPQHF.

Turning to this clone: Read sequence stops 3 residues before the CDR3 end, and the germline J gene provides the missing end. The gene calls are TRBV7-9 and TRBJ1-1, with D perhaps TRBD1 (6 bases). Germline V gene data show CDR1 as SEHNR and CDR2 as FQNEAQ (reference sequence). The V and J ends lost 8 bases and 1 base respectively, with 11 bases between them. The CDR3 consists of 13 residues. The covered CDR3 bases are TGTGCCAGCCGGATGGACAGGAACACTGAA. This sequence encodes CASRMDRNTE. The entire CDR3 is CASRMDRNTEAFF. The full variable domain, with the rest looked up from reference TRBV7-9 and TRBJ1-1, is DTGVSQNPRHKITKRGQNVTFRCDPISEHNRLYWYRQTLGQGPEFLTYFQNEAQLEKSRLLSDRFSAERPKGSFSTLEIQRTEQGDSAMYLCASRMDRNTEAFFGQGTRLTVV.

CDR3 sequence: CASSSLLDSNEQFF. CDR3 bases read: TGTGCCAGCAGCTCCCTCTTGGACAGCAATGAG. The V gene is TRBV7-3, the J gene TRBJ2-1; a possible D gene is TRBD1 (6 bases). From the germline J gene comes the end of the CDR3, since the read stops 3 residues before it. The CDR3 totals 14 residues. The V and J ends lost 4 bases and 6 bases respectively, with 13 bases between them. Germline V gene lookup returns CDR1 SGHTA and CDR2 FQGTGA.